These T cell receptor beta chains were read from a single sample in a study of Graves' ophthalmopathy and Graves' hyperthyroidism. One entry per CDR3 protein, called by TCRdb with MiXCR from the multiplex PCR reads. Of 350,000 or so distinct CDR3 sequences in the sample, roughly 15% are singletons; the top ten hold 9% to 15%. The sequenced sample was peripheral blood. Receptor source: an adult man with Graves' ophthalmopathy. The CDR3 runs from the conserved cysteine through the conserved F or W. D genes are given only for firm matches. Clone size is stated in some rows and not others, as once, few, many or a class when expanded.

cdr3_nt: TGTGCCAGCAGGCGAGAGTTTGGCTACACCTTC
cdr3_aa: CASRREFGYTF
v_call: TRBV2
d_call: .
clone_size: many
j_call: TRBJ1-2

cdr3_nt: TGCAGTGCGACTGAGAACCAAGAGACCCAGTACTTC
cdr3_aa: CSATENQETQYF
v_call: TRBV20-1
d_call: .
clone_size: many
j_call: TRBJ2-5

cdr3_nt: TGTGAGCCACCGTCGGCTAGCGGAAGCTACGAGCAGTACTTC
cdr3_aa: CEPPSASGSYEQYF
v_call: TRBV7-4
d_call: TRBD2
clone_size: many
j_call: TRBJ2-7

cdr3_nt: TGTGCCAGCAATAGGGACGGCAAAGAGACCCAGTACTTC
cdr3_aa: CASNRDGKETQYF
v_call: TRBV2
d_call: .
clone_size: many
j_call: TRBJ2-5

cdr3_nt: TGTGCCAGCAGCGCCTGGGACAGGGGAAACCAAGAGACCCAGTACTTC
cdr3_aa: CASSAWDRGNQETQYF
v_call: TRBV7-9
d_call: TRBD1
clone_size: many
j_call: TRBJ2-5

cdr3_nt: TGCAGTGCTAGAGATAGTGCTAGCGCGGCTCAAGAGACCCAGTACTTC
cdr3_aa: CSARDSASAAQETQYF
v_call: TRBV20-1
d_call: .
clone_size: many
j_call: TRBJ2-5

cdr3_nt: TGTGCCAGCAGCTTAATCGGGAGGTCCGGGGAGCTGTTTTTT
cdr3_aa: CASSLIGRSGELFF
v_call: TRBV7-8
d_call: TRBD2
clone_size: many
j_call: TRBJ2-2

cdr3_nt: TGTGCCAGTCATACCGGGACAGCGCTCCAAGAGACCCAGTACTTC
cdr3_aa: CASHTGTALQETQYF
v_call: TRBV6-2/TRBV6-3
d_call: TRBD1
clone_size: many
j_call: TRBJ2-5

cdr3_nt: TGTGCCAGCAGCTTTGGGGGGATCGGGGAGCTGTTTTTT
cdr3_aa: CASSFGGIGELFF
v_call: TRBV11-2
d_call: .
clone_size: many
j_call: TRBJ2-2

cdr3_nt: TGCAGTGCTAGAGATGGTCAGAACCCCTCCAATCAGCCCCAGCATTTT
cdr3_aa: CSARDGQNPSNQPQHF
v_call: TRBV20-1
d_call: .
clone_size: many
j_call: TRBJ1-5

cdr3_nt: TGTGCCAGCAGTGGGGGACTAGCGGGTACCTACGAGCAGTACTTC
cdr3_aa: CASSGGLAGTYEQYF
v_call: TRBV12-3/TRBV12-4
d_call: TRBD2
clone_size: .
j_call: TRBJ2-7

cdr3_nt: TGTGCCAGCAGCTTAGGGATAGCGGGCGAGACCCAGTACTTC
cdr3_aa: CASSLGIAGETQYF
v_call: TRBV11-2
d_call: TRBD2
clone_size: few
j_call: TRBJ2-5

cdr3_nt: TGCAGTGCTAGAGATGCGGGGGTGGGAGAGACCCAGTACTTC
cdr3_aa: CSARDAGVGETQYF
v_call: TRBV20-1
d_call: TRBD2
clone_size: many
j_call: TRBJ2-5

cdr3_nt: TGCAGCGTGACGGCTAGCGGAATATACGAGCAGTACTTC
cdr3_aa: CSVTASGIYEQYF
v_call: TRBV29-1
d_call: TRBD2
clone_size: many
j_call: TRBJ2-7

cdr3_nt: TGTGCCAGCAGTCCAAGTCGGACAGGGTGGGTCGGAGAGCTGTTTTTT
cdr3_aa: CASSPSRTGWVGELFF
v_call: TRBV12-3/TRBV12-4
d_call: TRBD1
clone_size: .
j_call: TRBJ2-2

cdr3_nt: TGTGCCAGCAGTTTAGAACAGGAGAAGACTGAAGCTTTCTTT
cdr3_aa: CASSLEQEKTEAFF
v_call: TRBV28
d_call: .
clone_size: many
j_call: TRBJ1-1

cdr3_nt: TGTGCCAGCAGACGCTCGACAGGGACCCACGAGCAGTACTTC
cdr3_aa: CASRRSTGTHEQYF
v_call: TRBV6-5
d_call: TRBD1
clone_size: many
j_call: TRBJ2-7

cdr3_nt: TGTGCCAGCAGCTTATTTCCCTACGAGCAGTACTTC
cdr3_aa: CASSLFPYEQYF
v_call: TRBV11-2
d_call: .
clone_size: many
j_call: TRBJ2-7

cdr3_nt: TGTGCCAGCAGCCAAGATGCTGGAGGACAGGGCGGCTATGGCTACACCTTC
cdr3_aa: CASSQDAGGQGGYGYTF
v_call: TRBV14
d_call: TRBD1
clone_size: many
j_call: TRBJ1-2

cdr3_nt: TGTGCCAGCAGTTTAAGTGTGGGACGTACCTACGAGCAGTACTTC
cdr3_aa: CASSLSVGRTYEQYF
v_call: TRBV27
d_call: .
clone_size: many
j_call: TRBJ2-7

cdr3_nt: TGCAGTGCTAGTTTGGACGGCCGCTCTGGCTACACCTTC
cdr3_aa: CSASLDGRSGYTF
v_call: TRBV20-1
d_call: .
clone_size: few
j_call: TRBJ1-2

cdr3_nt: TGTGCCAGCAGTAGGACAGGGGGGAACAATCAGCCCCAGCATTTT
cdr3_aa: CASSRTGGNNQPQHF
v_call: TRBV6-1
d_call: TRBD1
clone_size: many
j_call: TRBJ1-5

cdr3_nt: TGTGCCACCAGTGATTCCCGCGGGTCCTACGAGCAGTACTTC
cdr3_aa: CATSDSRGSYEQYF
v_call: TRBV24-1
d_call: .
clone_size: many
j_call: TRBJ2-7

cdr3_nt: TGTGCCAGCAGTCGAACAGGGGAGGGAGGCACTGGAGCTTTCTTT
cdr3_aa: CASSRTGEGGTGAFF
v_call: TRBV7-9
d_call: TRBD1
clone_size: many
j_call: TRBJ1-1

cdr3_nt: TGCAGTGCTAGAGATGCGGCCACTGAGACCCAGTACTTC
cdr3_aa: CSARDAATETQYF
v_call: TRBV20-1
d_call: .
clone_size: many
j_call: TRBJ2-5

cdr3_nt: TGCGCCAGCAGGAGCCCTGCGGGAGGGACTAACACCGGGGAGCTGTTTTTT
cdr3_aa: CASRSPAGGTNTGELFF
v_call: TRBV5-1
d_call: TRBD2
clone_size: .
j_call: TRBJ2-2

cdr3_nt: TGCAGCGTTGGAGGATCGGTTCAGGGGGCGTCTGAGCAGTACTTC
cdr3_aa: CSVGGSVQGASEQYF
v_call: TRBV29-1
d_call: TRBD1
clone_size: many
j_call: TRBJ2-7

cdr3_nt: TGCAGTGTCGAAGCCGATCAGGACTACGAGCAGTACTTC
cdr3_aa: CSVEADQDYEQYF
v_call: TRBV20-1
d_call: .
clone_size: many
j_call: TRBJ2-7

cdr3_nt: TGTGCCAGCAGTTCCGGGACAGGGGGCTCTGGGGCCAACGTCCTGACTTTC
cdr3_aa: CASSSGTGGSGANVLTF
v_call: TRBV27
d_call: TRBD1
clone_size: many
j_call: TRBJ2-6

cdr3_nt: TGTGCCAGCAGTTATACCCCGGGGCTAACCTACGAGCAGTACTTC
cdr3_aa: CASSYTPGLTYEQYF
v_call: TRBV27
d_call: .
clone_size: .
j_call: TRBJ2-7

cdr3_nt: TGTGCCAGCAGCTCCCCTGCGGGGGGACGGGGTATACCCCTCCACTTT
cdr3_aa: CASSSPAGGRGIPLHF
v_call: TRBV7-2
d_call: .
clone_size: many
j_call: TRBJ1-6

cdr3_nt: TGTGCCAGCTCACCAAACGGGTGGGGTGAAGCTTTCTTT
cdr3_aa: CASSPNGWGEAFF
v_call: TRBV18
d_call: .
clone_size: many
j_call: TRBJ1-1

cdr3_nt: TGCAGTGCTAGAGTATCGGGAGAGACAGCTTACGAGCAGTACTTC
cdr3_aa: CSARVSGETAYEQYF
v_call: TRBV20-1
d_call: .
clone_size: many
j_call: TRBJ2-7

cdr3_nt: TGTGCCAGCAGCTTAGGAGCAGGGGTTGGCTACACCTTC
cdr3_aa: CASSLGAGVGYTF
v_call: TRBV7-2
d_call: .
clone_size: few
j_call: TRBJ1-2

cdr3_nt: TGCAGTGCTGGTCGCGGGACAGGGGATTATCAGCCCCAGCATTTT
cdr3_aa: CSAGRGTGDYQPQHF
v_call: TRBV20-1
d_call: TRBD1
clone_size: many
j_call: TRBJ1-5

cdr3_nt: TGTGCCAGCAGTGAATTGAGACAGTATTCACCCCTCCACTTT
cdr3_aa: CASSELRQYSPLHF
v_call: TRBV2
d_call: .
clone_size: many
j_call: TRBJ1-6

cdr3_nt: TGCAGCGGAAAGGATCAGAACACTGAAGCTTTCTTT
cdr3_aa: CSGKDQNTEAFF
v_call: TRBV29-1
d_call: .
clone_size: few
j_call: TRBJ1-1

cdr3_nt: TGCAGTGCTAGTAGCGTCTCCTACGAGCAGTACTTC
cdr3_aa: CSASSVSYEQYF
v_call: TRBV20-1
d_call: .
clone_size: many
j_call: TRBJ2-7

cdr3_nt: TGCAGTGCGGTTAGCGGGTTCCGGGAGACCCAGTACTTC
cdr3_aa: CSAVSGFRETQYF
v_call: TRBV20-1
d_call: TRBD2
clone_size: many
j_call: TRBJ2-5

cdr3_nt: TGTGCCAGCGAACTCGGGCGGATGAACACTGAAGCTTTCTTT
cdr3_aa: CASELGRMNTEAFF
v_call: TRBV19
d_call: .
clone_size: many
j_call: TRBJ1-1

cdr3_nt: TGTGCCAGCAATAAACTTGAGACAGGGATAAACACTGAAGCTTTCTTT
cdr3_aa: CASNKLETGINTEAFF
v_call: TRBV6-1
d_call: TRBD1
clone_size: many
j_call: TRBJ1-1

cdr3_nt: TGTGCCACCAGCAGAGACTCGGGGGGATGGGAGACCCAGTACTTC
cdr3_aa: CATSRDSGGWETQYF
v_call: TRBV15
d_call: TRBD2
clone_size: many
j_call: TRBJ2-5

cdr3_nt: TGTGCCAGCAGCACCTACAGGGGGAGGAACGAGCAGTACTTC
cdr3_aa: CASSTYRGRNEQYF
v_call: TRBV13
d_call: TRBD1
clone_size: many
j_call: TRBJ2-7

cdr3_nt: TGTGCCAGCAGTTACTCGATCCCGGCTCCTGAAGCTTTCTTT
cdr3_aa: CASSYSIPAPEAFF
v_call: TRBV6-5
d_call: .
clone_size: many
j_call: TRBJ1-1

cdr3_nt: TGTGCCTGGAGCCCGCCCGGGACTAGCGGGATCACCGGGGAGCTGTTTTTT
cdr3_aa: CAWSPPGTSGITGELFF
v_call: TRBV30
d_call: TRBD2
clone_size: many
j_call: TRBJ2-2

cdr3_nt: TGTGCCAGCAGTTACTATTTACTGGACAACTCCTACGAGCAGTCCTTC
cdr3_aa: CASSYYLLDNSYEQSF
v_call: TRBV6-2/TRBV6-3
d_call: .
clone_size: .
j_call: TRBJ2-7

cdr3_nt: TGCAGTGCTACAGGGGGCGGCTACGAGCAGTACTTC
cdr3_aa: CSATGGGYEQYF
v_call: TRBV20-1
d_call: TRBD1
clone_size: .
j_call: TRBJ2-7

cdr3_nt: TGTGCCAGCAGCACACAGGGCACTTCTGACGAGCAGTACTTC
cdr3_aa: CASSTQGTSDEQYF
v_call: TRBV12-3/TRBV12-4
d_call: .
clone_size: many
j_call: TRBJ2-7

cdr3_nt: TGTGCCAGCAGTTCATGGACTAGCTACGAGCAGTACTTC
cdr3_aa: CASSSWTSYEQYF
v_call: TRBV6-2/TRBV6-3
d_call: TRBD2
clone_size: few
j_call: TRBJ2-7

cdr3_nt: TGCAGTGCTTCCGGGACAGTCGAACAGCCCCAGCATTTT
cdr3_aa: CSASGTVEQPQHF
v_call: TRBV20-1
d_call: TRBD1
clone_size: .
j_call: TRBJ1-5